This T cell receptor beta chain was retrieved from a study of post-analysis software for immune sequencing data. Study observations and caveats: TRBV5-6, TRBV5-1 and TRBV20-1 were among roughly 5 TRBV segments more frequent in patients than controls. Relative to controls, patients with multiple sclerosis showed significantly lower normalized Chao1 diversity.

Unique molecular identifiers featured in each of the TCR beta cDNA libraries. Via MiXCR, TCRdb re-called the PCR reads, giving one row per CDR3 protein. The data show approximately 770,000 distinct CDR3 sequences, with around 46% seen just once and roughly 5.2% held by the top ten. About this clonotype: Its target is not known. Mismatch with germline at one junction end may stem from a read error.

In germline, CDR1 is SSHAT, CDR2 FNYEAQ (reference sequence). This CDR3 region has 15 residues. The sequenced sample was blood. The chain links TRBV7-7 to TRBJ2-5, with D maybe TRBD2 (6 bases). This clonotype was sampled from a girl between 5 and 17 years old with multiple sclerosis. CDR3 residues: CASSLGTGTTGAQYF. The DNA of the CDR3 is TGTGCTAGCAGCCTCGGTACGGGAACCACGGGGGCCCAGTACTTC.